This T cell receptor (beta chain) was observed in a study of blood T cell repertoires in COVID-19 (dated by TCRdb to the early 2020s). A note on the overall study: The collaborator samples originated in the United States, Italy and Spain and spanned the acute and convalescent phases of COVID-19. The prospective study material was composed of cDNA or gDNA derived from T cells, B-cell-depleted T cells, or PBMCs. Subjects who had been exposed to COVID-19, were actively infected with it, or had recovered from it provided the deeply sampled blood TCRbeta repertoires that made up the dataset. The repertoires were made available in a free public database intended to serve as a resource for research on the immune response to SARS-CoV-2. The samples were drawn from the first 160 participants of the ongoing ImmuneRACE study and from roughly 1,300 subjects provided by 6 global collaborators. A de-identified subject ID, COVID-19 status, age in years and sex were almost always included in the sample metadata. Where available, HLA class I and class II types were taken from metadata supplied by the sample provider and were not determined by assay-based typing.

V loses 4 bases of germline sequence and J loses 3 bases, and the interval between the two ends is 10 bases. CDR1 and CDR2 are read off the germline V gene (reference sequence) as GTSNPN and SVGIG. The CDR3 covers 12 residues, taking in both the cysteine and the phenylalanine. This entry keeps only the CDR3 DNA: 36 bases, framed from base 1. On the study overall, not on this receptor specifically: The quantity of clinical and demographic metadata differed by source and by participant and was supplied without curation.

In the prospective study, participants were roughly 18 to 90 years old, resided in 24 geographic areas of the United States, and were enrolled through a virtual design. Cohort assignment in the prospective study relied on participant-reported clinical history from a screening survey and a study questionnaire. Recovered participants in ImmuneRACE Cohort 3 were defined by two consecutive negative NP/OP PCR tests, clearance by a healthcare professional, or resolution of symptoms. Each participant in the prospective study had whole blood, serum and a nasopharyngeal or oropharyngeal swab collected by mobile phlebotomists. Additional blood draws and questionnaires over an approximately two-month period could optionally be provided by prospective study participants. Before DNA extraction, blood samples from the prospective study were shipped at room temperature or frozen. On this clone: Its cognate antigen has yet to be identified. Nothing much larger sits one base from this clone, and base qualities are not available.

TCRbeta CDR3 regions were amplified from genomic DNA using the immunoSEQ Assay, a bias-controlled multiplex PCR. In the source study's methods: The number of nucleated cells in each sample was estimated from the amplification of reference gene primers within the assay. Sequence reads were collapsed and filtered to measure the absolute abundance of every unique TCRbeta CDR3 rearrangement. For each sample, productive Simpson clonality was calculated by taking the square root of Simpson's diversity index across productive rearrangements. TCRdb retrieved this table from immuneACCESS and kept in-frame rearrangements only. Not all clones are present; in checked studies, unresolved V genes account for under half, and no reason is known for the remainder. The DNA was the basis for D and trimming; V, J and clone size are from that table. The sample profile shows 95,000 to 150,000 clones; 84% of them were found once. The top ten clonotypes cover approximately 3.6% of the sample.

The chain uses TRBV30 and TRBJ2-7, and TRBD2 may be the D gene, going by 6 matching bases. Sequencing input: PBMCs or T cells enriched from blood (not recorded which). This receptor was obtained from a woman between 25 and 40 years old who had recovered from COVID-19. The sequenced DNA: TGTGCCTGGACCATGGGGGGCTACGAGCAGTACTTC. The translation is CAWTMGGYEQYF. Joined to the reference TRBV30 and TRBJ2-7 proteins, this CDR3 gives the full variable domain: SQTIHQWPATLVQPVGSPLSLECTVEGTSNPNLYWYRQAAGRGLQLLFYSVGIGQISSEVPQNLSASRPQDRQFILSSKKLLLSDSGFYLCAWTMGGYEQYFGPGTRLTVT.